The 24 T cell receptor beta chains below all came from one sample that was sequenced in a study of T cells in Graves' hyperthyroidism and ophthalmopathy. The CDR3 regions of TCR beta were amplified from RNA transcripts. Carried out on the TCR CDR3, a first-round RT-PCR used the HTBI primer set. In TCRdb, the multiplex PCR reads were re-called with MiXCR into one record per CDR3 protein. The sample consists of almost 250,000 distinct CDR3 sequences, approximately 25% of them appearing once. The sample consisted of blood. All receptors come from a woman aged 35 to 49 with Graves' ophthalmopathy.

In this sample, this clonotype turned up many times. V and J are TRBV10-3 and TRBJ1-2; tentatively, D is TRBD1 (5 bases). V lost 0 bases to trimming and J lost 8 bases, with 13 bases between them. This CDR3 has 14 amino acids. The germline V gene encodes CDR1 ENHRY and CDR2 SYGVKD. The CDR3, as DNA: TGTGCCATCAGTGAGTCCGAGGGAGGGGCCGGCTACACCTTC. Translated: CAISESEGGAGYTF.

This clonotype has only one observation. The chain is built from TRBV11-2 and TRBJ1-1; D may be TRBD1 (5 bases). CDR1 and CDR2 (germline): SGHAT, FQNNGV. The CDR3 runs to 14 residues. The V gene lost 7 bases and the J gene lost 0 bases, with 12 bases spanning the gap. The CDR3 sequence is CASTLGPMNTEAFF. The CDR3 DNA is TGTGCCAGCACCTTGGGACCCATGAACACTGAAGCTTTCTTT.

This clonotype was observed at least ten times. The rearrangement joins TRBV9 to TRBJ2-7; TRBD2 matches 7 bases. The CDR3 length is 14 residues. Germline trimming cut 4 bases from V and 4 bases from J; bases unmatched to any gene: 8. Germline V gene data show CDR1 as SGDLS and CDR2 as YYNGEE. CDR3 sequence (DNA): TGTGCCAGCAGCATGCGGGGGTCCGGGTACGAGCAGTACTTC. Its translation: CASSMRGSGYEQYF.

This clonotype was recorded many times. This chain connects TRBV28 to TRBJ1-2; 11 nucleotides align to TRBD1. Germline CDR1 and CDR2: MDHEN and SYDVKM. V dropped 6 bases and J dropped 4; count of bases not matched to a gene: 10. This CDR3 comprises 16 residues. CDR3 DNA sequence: TGTGCCAGCAGCTTGACCGGGACAGGGGGTACCTATGGCTACACCTTC. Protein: CASSLTGTGGTYGYTF.

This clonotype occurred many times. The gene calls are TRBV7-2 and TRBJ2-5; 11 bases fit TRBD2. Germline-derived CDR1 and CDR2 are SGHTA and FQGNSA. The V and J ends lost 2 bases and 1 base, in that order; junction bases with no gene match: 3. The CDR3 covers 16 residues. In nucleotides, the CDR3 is TGTGCCAGCAGCTTAACGCTAGCGGGAGGCCAAGAGACCCAGTACTTC. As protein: CASSLTLAGGQETQYF.

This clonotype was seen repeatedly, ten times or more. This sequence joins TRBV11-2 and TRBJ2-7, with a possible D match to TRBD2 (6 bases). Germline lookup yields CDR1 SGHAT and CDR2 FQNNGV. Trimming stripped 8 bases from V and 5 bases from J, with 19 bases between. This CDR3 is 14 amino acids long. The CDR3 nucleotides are TGTGCCAGCTCCCCGGGCGGGACGATAAACGAGCAGTACTTC. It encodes CASSPGGTINEQYF.

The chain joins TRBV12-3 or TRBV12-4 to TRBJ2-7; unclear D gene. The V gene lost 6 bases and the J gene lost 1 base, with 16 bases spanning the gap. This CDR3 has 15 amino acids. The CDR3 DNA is TGTGCCAGCAGCTCAAGGTCTAGAGCGTCCTACGAGCAGTACTTC. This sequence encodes CASSSRSRASYEQYF.

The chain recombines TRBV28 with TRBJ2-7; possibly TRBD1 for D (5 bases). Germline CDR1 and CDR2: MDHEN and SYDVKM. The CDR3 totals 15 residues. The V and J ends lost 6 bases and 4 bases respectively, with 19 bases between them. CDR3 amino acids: CASSPPGKLVYEQYF. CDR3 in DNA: TGTGCCAGCAGCCCCCCAGGGAAATTGGTATACGAGCAGTACTTC.

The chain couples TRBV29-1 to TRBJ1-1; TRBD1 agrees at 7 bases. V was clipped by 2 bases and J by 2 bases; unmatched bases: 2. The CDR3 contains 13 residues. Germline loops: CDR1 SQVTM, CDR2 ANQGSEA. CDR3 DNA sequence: TGCAGCGTTGAAAGAGGGGGCAACACTGAAGCTTTCTTT. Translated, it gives CSVERGGNTEAFF.

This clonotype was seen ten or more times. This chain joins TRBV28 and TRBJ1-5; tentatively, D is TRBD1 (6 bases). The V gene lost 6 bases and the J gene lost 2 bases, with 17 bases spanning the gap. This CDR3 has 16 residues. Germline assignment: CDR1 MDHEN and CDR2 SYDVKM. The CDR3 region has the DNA TGTGCCAGCAGGAGCTCCGTTAGACAGGGCAATCAGCCCCAGCATTTT. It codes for CASRSSVRQGNQPQHF.

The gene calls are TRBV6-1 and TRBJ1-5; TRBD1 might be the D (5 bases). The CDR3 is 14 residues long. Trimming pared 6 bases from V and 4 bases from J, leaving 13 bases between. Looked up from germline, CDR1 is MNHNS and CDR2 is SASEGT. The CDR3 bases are TGTGCCAGCAGGCACGGGGGTGAAAATCAGCCCCAGCATTTT. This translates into CASRHGGENQPQHF.

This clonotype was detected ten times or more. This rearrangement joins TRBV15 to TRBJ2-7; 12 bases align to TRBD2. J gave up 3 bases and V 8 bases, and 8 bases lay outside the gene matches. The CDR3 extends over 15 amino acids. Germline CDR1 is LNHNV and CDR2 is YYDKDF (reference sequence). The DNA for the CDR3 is TGTGCCACCCGAGAACTAGCGGGAGGTCTCTACGAGCAGTACTTC. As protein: CATRELAGGLYEQYF.

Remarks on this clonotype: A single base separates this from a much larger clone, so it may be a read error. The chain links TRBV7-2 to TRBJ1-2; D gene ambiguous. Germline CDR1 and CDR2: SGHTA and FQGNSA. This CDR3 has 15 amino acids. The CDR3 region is CVSSLQPAGGYGYTF. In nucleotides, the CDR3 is TGTGTCAGCAGCTTACAACCGGCAGGTGGCTATGGCTACACCTTC.

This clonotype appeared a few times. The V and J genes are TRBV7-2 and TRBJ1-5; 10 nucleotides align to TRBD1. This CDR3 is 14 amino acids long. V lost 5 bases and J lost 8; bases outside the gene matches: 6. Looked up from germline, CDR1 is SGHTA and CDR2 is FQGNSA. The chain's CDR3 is CASSPRQGAKPQHF. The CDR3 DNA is TGTGCCAGCAGCCCCCGACAGGGGGCAAAGCCCCAGCATTTT.

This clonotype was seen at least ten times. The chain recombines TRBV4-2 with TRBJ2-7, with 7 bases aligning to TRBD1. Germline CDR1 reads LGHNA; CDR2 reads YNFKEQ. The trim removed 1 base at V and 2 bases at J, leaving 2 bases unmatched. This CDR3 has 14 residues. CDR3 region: CASSQGQGAYEQYF. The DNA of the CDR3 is TGTGCCAGCAGCCAAGGACAGGGTGCCTACGAGCAGTACTTC.

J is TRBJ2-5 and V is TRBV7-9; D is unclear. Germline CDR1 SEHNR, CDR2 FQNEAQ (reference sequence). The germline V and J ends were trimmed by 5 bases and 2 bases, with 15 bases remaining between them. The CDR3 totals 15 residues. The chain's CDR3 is CASSRGGVSQETQYF. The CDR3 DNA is TGTGCCAGCAGCCGCGGCGGCGTCAGTCAAGAGACCCAGTACTTC. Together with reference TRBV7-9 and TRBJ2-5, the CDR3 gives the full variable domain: DTGVSQNPRHKITKRGQNVTFRCDPISEHNRLYWYRQTLGQGPEFLTYFQNEAQLEKSRLLSDRFSAERPKGSFSTLEIQRTEQGDSAMYLCASSRGGVSQETQYFGPGTRLLVL.

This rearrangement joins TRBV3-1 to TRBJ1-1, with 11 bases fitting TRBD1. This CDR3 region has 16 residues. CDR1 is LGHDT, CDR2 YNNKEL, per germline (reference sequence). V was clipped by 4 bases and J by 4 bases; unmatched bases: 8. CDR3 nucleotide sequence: TGTGCCAGCAGCCCTGCTTCCGGACAGGGGGCCACTGAAGCTTTCTTT. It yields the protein CASSPASGQGATEAFF.

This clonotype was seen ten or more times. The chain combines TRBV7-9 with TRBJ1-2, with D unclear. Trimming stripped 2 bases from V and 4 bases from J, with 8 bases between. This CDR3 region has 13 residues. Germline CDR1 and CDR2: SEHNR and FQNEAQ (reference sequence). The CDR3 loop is CASSLPPSYGYTF. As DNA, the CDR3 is TGTGCCAGCAGCTTACCGCCGAGCTATGGCTACACCTTC.

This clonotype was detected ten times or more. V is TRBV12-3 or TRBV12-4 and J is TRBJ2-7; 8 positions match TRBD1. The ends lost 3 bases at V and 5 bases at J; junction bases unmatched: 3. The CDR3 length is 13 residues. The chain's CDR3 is CASSFDRGHEQYF. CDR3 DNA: TGTGCCAGCAGTTTTGACAGGGGTCACGAGCAGTACTTC.

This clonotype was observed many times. The DNA for the CDR3 is TGTGCCAGCAGCCGACAGGGCCCAACATCCTACGAGCAGTACTTC. Residues: CASSRQGPTSYEQYF. The V call is TRBV5-6, the J call TRBJ2-7; TRBD1 matches 7 bases. The germline gives CDR1 SGHDT, CDR2 YYEEEE. J gave up 1 base and V 4 bases, and 8 bases lay outside the gene matches. The CDR3 runs 15 residues.

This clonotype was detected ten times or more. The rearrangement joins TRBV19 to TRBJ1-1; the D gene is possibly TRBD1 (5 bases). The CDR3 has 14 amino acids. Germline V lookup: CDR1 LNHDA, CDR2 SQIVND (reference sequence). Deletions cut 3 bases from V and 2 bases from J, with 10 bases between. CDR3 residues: CASSMARVNTEAFF. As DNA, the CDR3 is TGTGCCAGTAGTATGGCCAGGGTAAACACTGAAGCTTTCTTT.

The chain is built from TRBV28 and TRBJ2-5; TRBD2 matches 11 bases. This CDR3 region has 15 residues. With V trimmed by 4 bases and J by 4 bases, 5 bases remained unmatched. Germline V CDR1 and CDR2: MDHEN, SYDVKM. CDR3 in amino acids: CASSSAGTSGETQYF. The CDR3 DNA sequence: TGTGCCAGCAGTTCCGCAGGGACTAGCGGAGAGACCCAGTACTTC.

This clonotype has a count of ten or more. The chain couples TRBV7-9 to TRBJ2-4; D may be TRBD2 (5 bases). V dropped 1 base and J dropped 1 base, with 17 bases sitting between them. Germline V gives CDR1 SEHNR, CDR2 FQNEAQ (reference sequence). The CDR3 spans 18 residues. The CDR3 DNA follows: TGTGCCAGCAGCTTAGGGAGCTTTTCGGGAAGCGCCAAAAACATTCAGTACTTC. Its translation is CASSLGSFSGSAKNIQYF.

The CDR3, as DNA: TGTGCCAGCAGTTGGACCGGGCTAAAAGGATCCGGGGAGCTGTTTTTT. The encoded protein is CASSWTGLKGSGELFF. The rearrangement joins TRBV12-3 or TRBV12-4 to TRBJ2-2; D is undetermined. The length of the CDR3 is 16 residues. Deletions cut 4 bases from V and 6 bases from J, with 18 bases between.